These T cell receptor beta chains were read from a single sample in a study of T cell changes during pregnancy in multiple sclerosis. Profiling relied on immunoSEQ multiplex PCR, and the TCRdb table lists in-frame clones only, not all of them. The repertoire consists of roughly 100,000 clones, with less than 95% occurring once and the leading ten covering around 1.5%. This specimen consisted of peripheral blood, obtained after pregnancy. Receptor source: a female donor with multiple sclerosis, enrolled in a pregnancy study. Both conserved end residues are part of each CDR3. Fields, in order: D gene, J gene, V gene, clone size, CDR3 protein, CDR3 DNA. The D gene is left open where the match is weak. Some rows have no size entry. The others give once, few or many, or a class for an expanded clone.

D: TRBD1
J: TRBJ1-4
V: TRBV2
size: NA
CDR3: CASSVDRGNEKLFF
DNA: TGTGCCAGCAGTGTGGACAGGGGCAATGAAAAACTGTTTTTT

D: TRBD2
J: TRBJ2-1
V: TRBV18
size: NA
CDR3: CASSLRPGGASSYNEQFF
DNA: TGTGCCAGCTCACTCCGGCCGGGAGGGGCCAGCTCCTACAATGAGCAGTTCTTC

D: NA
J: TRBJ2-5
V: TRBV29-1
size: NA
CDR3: CSVEQGEETQYF
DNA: TGCAGCGTGGAACAGGGCGAGGAGACCCAGTACTTC

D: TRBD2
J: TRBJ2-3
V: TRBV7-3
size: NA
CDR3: CASRTGLAGGAGTDTQYF
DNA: TGTGCCAGCAGAACGGGACTAGCGGGAGGAGCTGGCACAGATACGCAGTATTTT

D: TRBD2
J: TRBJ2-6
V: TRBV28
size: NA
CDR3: CASMASGAFSGANVLTF
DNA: TGTGCCAGCATGGCTAGCGGGGCCTTCTCTGGGGCCAACGTCCTGACTTTC

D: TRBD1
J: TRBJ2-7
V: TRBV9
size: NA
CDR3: CASSAEGGDREQYF
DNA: TGTGCCAGCAGCGCCGAAGGGGGCGATCGCGAGCAGTACTTC

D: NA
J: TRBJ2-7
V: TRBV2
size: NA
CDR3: CASSSLRDSRRGQYF
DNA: TGTGCCAGCAGCTCCCTCCGGGACTCCCGAAGGGGGCAGTACTTC

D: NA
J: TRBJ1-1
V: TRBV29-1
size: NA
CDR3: CSVEDLTRGAEAFF
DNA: TGCAGCGTTGAAGATCTGACCAGGGGCGCTGAAGCTTTCTTT

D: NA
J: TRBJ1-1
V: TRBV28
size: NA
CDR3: CASSLRGWNTEAFF
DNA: TGTGCCAGCAGTCTTAGGGGTTGGAACACTGAAGCTTTCTTT

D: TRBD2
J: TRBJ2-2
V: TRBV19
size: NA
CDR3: CASSMLAGGATGELFF
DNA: TGTGCCAGTAGTATGTTAGCGGGAGGGGCCACCGGGGAGCTGTTTTTT

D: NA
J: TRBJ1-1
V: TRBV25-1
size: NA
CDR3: CASSETGRHTEAFF
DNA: TGTGCCAGCAGTGAAACAGGGCGGCACACTGAAGCTTTCTTT

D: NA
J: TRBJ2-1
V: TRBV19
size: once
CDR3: CASTTSIGYNEQFF
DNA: TGTGCCAGTACAACTTCCATCGGCTACAATGAGCAGTTCTTC

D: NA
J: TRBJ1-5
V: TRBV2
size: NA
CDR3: CASSGQGHQPQHF
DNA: TGTGCCAGCAGTGGGCAGGGTCATCAGCCCCAGCATTTT

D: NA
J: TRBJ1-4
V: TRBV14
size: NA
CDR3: CASSRDIAGGKEKLFF
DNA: TGTGCCAGCAGCCGAGACATCGCGGGTGGGAAAGAAAAACTGTTTTTT

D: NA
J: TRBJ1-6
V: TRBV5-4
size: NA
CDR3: CASSLNLQGNSPLHF
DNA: TGTGCCAGCAGCTTGAACTTACAGGGAAATTCACCCCTCCACTTT

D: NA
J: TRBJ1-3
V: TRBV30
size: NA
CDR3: CAWSVRGTGNTIYF
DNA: TGTGCCTGGAGTGTACGCGGAACTGGAAACACCATATATTTT

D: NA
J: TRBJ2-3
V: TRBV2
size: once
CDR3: CASSPRLGLRTDTQYF
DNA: TGTGCCAGCAGTCCCCGACTGGGTTTACGGACAGATACGCAGTATTTT

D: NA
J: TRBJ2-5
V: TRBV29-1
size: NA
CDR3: CSVVAGGQNVETQYF
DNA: TGCAGCGTTGTGGCTGGAGGACAGAACGTGGAGACCCAGTACTTC

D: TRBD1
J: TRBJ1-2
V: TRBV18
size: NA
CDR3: CASSSGQGIGYTF
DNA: TGTGCCAGCTCATCCGGACAGGGGATTGGCTACACCTTC

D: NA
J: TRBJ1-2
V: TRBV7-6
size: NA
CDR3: CASSSSPGLYYGYTF
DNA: TGTGCCAGCAGCTCGAGCCCAGGCCTCTATTATGGCTACACCTTC

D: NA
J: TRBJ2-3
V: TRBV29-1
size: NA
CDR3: CSVDPGTDTQYF
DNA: TGCAGCGTTGATCCGGGCACAGATACGCAGTATTTT

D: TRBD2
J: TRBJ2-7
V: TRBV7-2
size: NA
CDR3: CASSGRTSVNYEQYF
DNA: TGTGCCAGCAGCGGTAGGACTAGCGTGAACTACGAGCAGTACTTC

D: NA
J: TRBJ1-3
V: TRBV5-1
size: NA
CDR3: CASFDGSWGNTIYF
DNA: TGCGCCTCGTTCGACGGGAGCTGGGGGAACACCATATATTTT

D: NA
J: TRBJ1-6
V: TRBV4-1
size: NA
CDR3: CASSQFPDNSPLHF
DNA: TGCGCCAGCAGCCAATTCCCGGATAATTCACCCCTCCACTTT

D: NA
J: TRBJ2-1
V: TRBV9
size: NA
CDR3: CASSTGTEQFF
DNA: TGTGCCAGCAGTACAGGGACTGAGCAGTTCTTC

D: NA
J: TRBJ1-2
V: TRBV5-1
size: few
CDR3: CASSSREGGPGGYTF
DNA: TGCGCCAGCAGCTCCCGGGAAGGCGGTCCTGGAGGCTACACCTTC

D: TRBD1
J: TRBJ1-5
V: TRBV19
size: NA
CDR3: CASSSPRQGATGGSNQPQHF
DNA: TGTGCCAGTAGTTCACCCAGACAGGGGGCGACTGGGGGTAGCAATCAGCCCCAGCATTTT

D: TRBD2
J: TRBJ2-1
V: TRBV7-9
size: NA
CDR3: CASSLTGAGGSFNEQFF
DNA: TGTGCCAGCAGCTTAACGGGAGCGGGGGGTTCTTTCAATGAGCAGTTCTTC

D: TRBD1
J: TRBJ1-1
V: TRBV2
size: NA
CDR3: CASTVTGSITEAFF
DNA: TGTGCCAGCACCGTGACAGGGAGCATCACTGAAGCTTTCTTT

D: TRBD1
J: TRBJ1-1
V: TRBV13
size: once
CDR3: CASSSYRGPNTEAFF
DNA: TGTGCCAGCAGCTCATACAGGGGGCCGAACACTGAAGCTTTCTTT

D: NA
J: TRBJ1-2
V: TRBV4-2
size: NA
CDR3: CASSQDYSRGYTF
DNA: TGTGCCAGCAGCCAAGATTATAGTAGAGGCTACACCTTC

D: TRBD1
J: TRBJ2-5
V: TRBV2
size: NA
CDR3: CASMGDRGIETQYF
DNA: TGTGCCAGCATGGGGGACAGGGGGATTGAGACCCAGTACTTC

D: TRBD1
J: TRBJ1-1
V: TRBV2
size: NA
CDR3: CASNIQGAEAFF
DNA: TGTGCCAGCAATATACAGGGGGCTGAAGCTTTCTTT

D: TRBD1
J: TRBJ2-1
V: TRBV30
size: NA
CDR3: CAWSRQGSNEQFF
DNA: TGTGCCTGGAGTAGACAGGGAAGCAATGAGCAGTTCTTC

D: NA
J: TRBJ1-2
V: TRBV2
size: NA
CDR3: CASSDGGGPGYTF
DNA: TGTGCCAGCAGTGACGGGGGGGGCCCTGGCTACACCTTC

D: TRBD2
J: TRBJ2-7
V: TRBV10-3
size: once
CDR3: CAISLKPREESYEQYF
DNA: TGTGCCATCAGTCTTAAGCCGCGGGAGGAATCCTACGAGCAGTACTTC

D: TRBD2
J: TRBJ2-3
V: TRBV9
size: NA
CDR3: CASSVGPSGSDTQYF
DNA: TGTGCCAGCAGCGTAGGGCCTAGCGGATCAGATACGCAGTATTTT

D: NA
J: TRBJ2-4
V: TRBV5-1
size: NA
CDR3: CASSLGQGNIQYF
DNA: TGCGCCAGCAGCTTGGGGCAGGGCAACATTCAGTACTTC

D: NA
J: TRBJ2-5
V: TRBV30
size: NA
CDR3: CAFSPGETQYF
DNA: TGTGCCTTCTCCCCCGGGGAGACCCAGTACTTC

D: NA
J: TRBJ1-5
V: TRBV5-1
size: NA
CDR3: CASSLGGGDSNQPQHF
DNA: TGCGCCAGCAGCTTGGGGGGAGGAGATAGCAATCAGCCCCAGCATTTT

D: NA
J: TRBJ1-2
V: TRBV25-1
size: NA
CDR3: CASSEAANYGYTF
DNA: TGTGCCAGCAGTGAGGCGGCTAACTATGGCTACACCTTC

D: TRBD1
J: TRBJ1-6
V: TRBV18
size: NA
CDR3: CASSPKQGNSPLHF
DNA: TGTGCCAGCTCACCAAAACAGGGGAATTCACCCCTCCACTTT

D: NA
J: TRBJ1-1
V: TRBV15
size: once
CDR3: CATSRDQGRDTEAFF
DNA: TGTGCCACCAGCAGAGATCAGGGGCGGGACACTGAAGCTTTCTTT

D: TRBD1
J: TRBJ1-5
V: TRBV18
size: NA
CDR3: CASSATGANQPQHF
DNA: TGTGCCAGCTCGGCGACAGGGGCCAATCAGCCCCAGCATTTT

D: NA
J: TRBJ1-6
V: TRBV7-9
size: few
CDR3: CASSFVENSPLHF
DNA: TGTGCCAGCAGCTTTGTGGAGAATTCACCCCTCCACTTT

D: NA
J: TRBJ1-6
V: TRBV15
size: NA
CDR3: CATSRERMGGNEHSPLHF
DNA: TGTGCCACCAGCAGAGAACGGATGGGAGGAAATGAACATTCACCCCTCCACTTT

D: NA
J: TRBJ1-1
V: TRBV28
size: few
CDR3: CASSLGRTNTEAFF
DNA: TGTGCCAGCAGTTTAGGCAGAACGAACACTGAAGCTTTCTTT

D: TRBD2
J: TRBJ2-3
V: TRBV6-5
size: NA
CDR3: CASSRGGDTQYF
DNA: TGTGCCAGCAGTCGCGGGGGAGATACGCAGTATTTT